This T cell receptor (gamma chain) is drawn from a study of γδ T cells in repeated Plasmodium falciparum infection. About the research overall: Some Malian samples span acute malaria episodes; others come from no-transmission periods.

The CDR3 is made up of 13 amino acids. Germline assignment: CDR1 GITISATS and CDR2 ISYDGTV (reference sequence). Study-wide findings and caveats: Vdelta2-negative gammadelta repertoires appeared less diverse and less shared in Malian than Australian children.

This clone has at least ten counts. As yet, its antigen is unknown. A far larger clone is just one base off, so this is likely a read error. Vgamma9/Vdelta2+ and Vdelta2-negative gammadelta T cells were flow-sorted from PBMC for bulk sequencing. Sequencing covered both gamma and delta TCR chains per sample. TCRdb ran CATT on the multiplex PCR reads. Among tens of thousands of gamma-chain clones, less than 3.5% were seen once, and the ten largest hold approximately 33%. Material: gamma-delta T cells from blood. V usage is TRGV9 and J usage is TRGJ1 or TRGJ2. No J gene is reported in TCRdb; it was inferred here by comparing the DNA with germline. This clonotype was sampled from a pool of human donors (malaria-infected and uninfected, not separated). The CDR3 loop is CALWEVEYYKKLF. CDR3 DNA sequence: TGTGCCCTGTGGGAGGTGGAATATTATAAGAAACTCTTT.